The present T cell receptor beta chain was sequenced within a study of blood T cell repertoires in COVID-19. Study-wide context: The samples span acute and convalescent COVID-19 from the United States, Italy and Spain.

In its sample, this clone was seen once. Repertoires were generated with immunoSEQ multiplex PCR, while TCRdb's copy carries only in-frame clones and drops some. The data hold 70,000 to 95,000 clones, with roughly 90% observed a single time. V was cut by 8 bases and J by 0 bases, with 11 bases left in between. This CDR3 spans 14 amino acids. Germline CDR1 KGHSH, CDR2 LQKENI. The chain combines TRBV18 with TRBJ1-3; D is undetermined. Sequenced input: peripheral blood. The sequence derives from a man in his forties or fifties with COVID-19, enrolled during active disease. For the CDR3, the DNA is TGTGCCAGCACAGCAGCCCTCTCTGGAAACACCATATATTTT. Its protein product is CASTAALSGNTIYF.